The next 24 T cell receptor beta chains were all read from a single sample in a study of cytomegalovirus exposure and HLA in healthy donors. Repertoires were generated with immunoSEQ multiplex PCR, while TCRdb's copy carries only in-frame clones and drops some. The sample has about 73,000 clones, roughly 89% seen once. The sample was PBMCs. The receptor source for this set is a woman under 30 in good health and CMV-seropositive.

The genes are TRBV7-2 and TRBJ1-6; D is undetermined. The germline gives CDR1 SGHTA, CDR2 FQGNSA. CDR3 size: 13 residues. V was clipped by 0 bases and J by 7 bases, with 4 bases between them. In nucleotides, the CDR3 is TGTGCCAGCAGCTTAGCTCCGAATTCACCCCTCCACTTT. This translates into CASSLAPNSPLHF.

CDR3 amino acids: CASSLVWGPNTEAFF. In nucleotides, the CDR3 is TGCGCCAGCAGCTTGGTTTGGGGGCCAAACACTGAAGCTTTCTTT. The chain employs TRBV5-1 and TRBJ1-1, with D tentatively TRBD1 (6 bases). There are 15 residues in the CDR3. Trimming removed 0 bases at V and 2 bases at J, with 11 bases between. The V gene's germline CDR1 is SGHRS and CDR2 YFSETQ.

J is TRBJ2-5 and V is TRBV7-2; TRBD2 matches at 9 bases. CDR1 and CDR2 (germline): SGHTA, FQGNSA. This CDR3 spans 16 amino acids. J gave up 1 base and V 5 bases, and 8 bases lay outside the gene matches. The CDR3 bases are TGTGCCAGCAGCCCAAATGGAGCGGGGGGCCAAGAGACCCAGTACTTC. It is translated as CASSPNGAGGQETQYF.

The chain recombines TRBV11-2 with TRBJ2-5; TRBD1 might be the D (7 bases). The CDR3 covers 16 residues. Germline CDR1 SGHAT, CDR2 FQNNGV. V lost 2 bases and J lost 5, with 18 bases in between. DNA of the CDR3: TGTGCCAGCAGCTTAAACCAGATTTCAGGGGGGGAGACCCAGTACTTC. Encoded protein: CASSLNQISGGETQYF. Based on the CDR3 plus reference TRBV11-2 and TRBJ2-5, the full variable domain is EAGVAQSPRYKIIEKRQSVAFWCNPISGHATLYWYQQILGQGPKLLIQFQNNGVVDDSQLPKDRFSAERLKGVDSTLKIQPAKLEDSAVYLCASSLNQISGGETQYFGPGTRLLVL.

CDR3 protein: CSVPGTGGYEQYF. CDR3 coding DNA: TGCAGCGTCCCCGGGACAGGCGGATACGAGCAGTACTTC. This chain uses TRBV29-1 with TRBJ2-7, with 8 nucleotides matching TRBD1. Trimming at V came to 6 bases and at J to 4 bases, leaving 8 bases not matched to a gene. From germline, CDR1 is SQVTM and CDR2 ANQGSEA. The CDR3 is 13 residues long.

This clone was seen only once. The genes are TRBV5-5 and TRBJ1-4, with 9 bases that match TRBD1. The CDR3 loop spans 15 amino acids. Germline trimming cut 3 bases from V and 4 bases from J; bases unmatched to any gene: 4. The germline V gene encodes CDR1 SGHKS and CDR2 YYEKEE (reference sequence). CDR3 residues: CASSWTGDNNEKLFF. CDR3 coding DNA: TGTGCCAGCAGCTGGACAGGGGATAATAATGAAAAACTGTTTTTT.

This chain links TRBV20-1 with TRBJ2-4; the D is unclear. The ends were cut back, 6 bases at V and 9 bases at J, with 9 bases in the middle. This CDR3 comprises 10 residues. Germline V lookup: CDR1 DFQATT, CDR2 SNEGSKA (reference sequence). In DNA form, the CDR3 reads TGCAGTGCAATACATGGCATTCAGTACTTC. This encodes CSAIHGIQYF.

The chain uses TRBV7-2 and TRBJ2-3, with TRBD2 matching 9 bases. The CDR3 extends over 18 amino acids. V lost 1 base to trimming and J lost 7 bases; unmatched junction nucleotides: 15. Germline V CDR1 and CDR2: SGHTA, FQGNSA. The CDR3 DNA follows: TGTGCCAGCAGCTTAGATGCGGGGGGGTCCCTTGGGAGAAATACGCAGTATTTT. Translating gives CASSLDAGGSLGRNTQYF. The complete variable domain, with remaining parts taken from reference TRBV7-2 and TRBJ2-3, reads GAGVSQSPSNKVTEKGKDVELRCDPISGHTALYWYRQSLGQGLEFLIYFQGNSAPDKSGLPSDRFSAERTGGSVSTLTIQRTQQEDSAVYLCASSLDAGGSLGRNTQYFGPGTRLTVL.

The J gene is TRBJ2-1, the V gene TRBV5-6; no definite D call. V lost 0 bases and J 5 bases, leaving 6 bases between the germline ends. Germline assignment: CDR1 SGHDT and CDR2 YYEEEE. The CDR3 extends over 13 amino acids. In DNA form, the CDR3 reads TGTGCCAGCAGCTTGGGTGCAGACAATGAGCAGTTCTTC. This translates into CASSLGADNEQFF.

This clone was counted a single time. The chain links TRBV27 to TRBJ2-7; 9 nucleotides match TRBD1. This CDR3 spans 16 amino acids. CDR1 is MNHEY, CDR2 SMNVEV, per germline (reference sequence). The trim removed 6 bases at V and 5 bases at J, leaving 14 bases unmatched. In nucleotides, the CDR3 is TGTGCCAGCAGCATTACACTGGGACAGGGTCTCCACGAGCAGTACTTC. Amino acid sequence: CASSITLGQGLHEQYF.

The rearrangement uses TRBV7-8 and TRBJ1-4, with D perhaps matching TRBD1 (6 bases). CDR1 and CDR2 from the germline V gene are SGHVS and FQNEAQ. Trimming took 2 bases from V and 8 from J, leaving 18 bases between them. The CDR3 is made up of 16 amino acids. The CDR3 is CASSLSELGAQEKLFF. The CDR3 nucleotides are TGTGCCAGCAGCTTATCAGAACTGGGGGCACAAGAAAAACTGTTTTTT.

This chain uses TRBV28 with TRBJ2-1, with 8 bases aligning to TRBD2. The germline V gene encodes CDR1 MDHEN and CDR2 SYDVKM. The CDR3 is 15 amino acids. After removal of 2 bases from V and 5 bases from J, the junction contained 5 bases not matched to a gene. The CDR3 loop reads CASSLPGLGNNEQFF. In DNA form, the CDR3 reads TGTGCCAGCAGTTTACCGGGACTAGGAAACAATGAGCAGTTCTTC.

The V call is TRBV29-1, the J call TRBJ2-2; D call uncertain. The germline V gene has CDR1 SQVTM and CDR2 ANQGSEA. V was clipped by 5 bases and J by 1 base, with 8 bases between them. CDR3 length: 13 residues. The CDR3 coding sequence is TGCAGCGTTTTTCCGGGGAACACCGGGGAGCTGTTTTTT. Translated: CSVFPGNTGELFF.

The chain is built from TRBV4-1 and TRBJ1-4; 9 bases are shared with TRBD1. The CDR3 covers 15 residues. J gave up 8 bases and V 1 base, and 5 bases lay outside the gene matches. CDR1 is MGHRA, CDR2 YSYEKL, per germline. This chain's CDR3 is CASSQAGTGYEKLFF. Written as DNA, the CDR3 is TGCGCCAGCAGCCAAGCCGGGACAGGGTACGAAAAACTGTTTTTT.

The chain links TRBV11-2 to TRBJ2-5; D is possibly TRBD1 (6 bases). The CDR3 loop spans 14 amino acids. Germline assignment: CDR1 SGHAT and CDR2 FQNNGV. V lost 3 bases and J 0 bases, leaving 8 bases between the germline ends. For the CDR3, the DNA is TGTGCCAGCAGCTTGGACAGACACCAAGAGACCCAGTACTTC. Amino acids: CASSLDRHQETQYF.

The V and J genes are TRBV9 and TRBJ2-3; weak D call: TRBD2 (6 bases). This CDR3 contains 15 residues. V was shortened by 0 bases and J by 3 bases, with 11 bases between the two germline ends. Germline V gives CDR1 SGDLS, CDR2 YYNGEE. The CDR3 bases are TGTGCCAGCAGCGTAGGGGCTAGCGAGACAGATACGCAGTATTTT. Protein: CASSVGASETDTQYF.

The chain combines TRBV5-1 with TRBJ1-4; D not resolved. V lost 6 bases and J lost 5, with 11 bases in between. CDR1 and CDR2 from the germline V gene are SGHRS and YFSETQ. This CDR3 spans 13 amino acids. The CDR3 sequence is CASTAIPNEKLFF. The CDR3 nucleotides read TGCGCCAGCACCGCGATCCCGAATGAAAAACTGTTTTTT.

The chain employs TRBV4-3 and TRBJ1-2, with D unclear. Trimming cost V 1 base and J 4 bases, with 19 bases left between them. The CDR3 has 17 amino acids. The germline V gene encodes CDR1 LGHNA and CDR2 YSLEER. The CDR3 spells CASSQGRSDWAFYGYTF. The CDR3 nucleotides read TGCGCCAGCAGCCAAGGTCGCTCGGATTGGGCGTTCTATGGCTACACCTTC.

This clone was found once. The chain combines TRBV6-5 with TRBJ2-7, with TRBD2 matching 7 bases. The CDR3 contains 14 residues. Losses at the gene ends were 4 bases for V and 2 bases for J; bases not matched to a gene: 5. Looked up from germline, CDR1 is MNHEY and CDR2 is SVGAGI. The CDR3 sequence is CASSLGGPPYEQYF. The CDR3 DNA is TGTGCCAGCAGTTTGGGAGGGCCTCCCTACGAGCAGTACTTC.

About this clone itself: The junction differs from germline at one of its ends, possibly a read error. This chain connects TRBV2 to TRBJ2-7; 9 bases align to TRBD1. This CDR3 is built from 14 residues. Germline CDR1 is SNHLY and CDR2 is FYNNEI. CDR3 in DNA: TGTGCCAGCAGGGCTGACAGGGGGTCCTCCGAGCAGTACTTC. Protein: CASRADRGSSEQYF.

This chain connects TRBV2 to TRBJ2-1; D might be TRBD2 (5 bases). This CDR3 has 14 amino acids. CDR1 SNHLY and CDR2 FYNNEI come from the germline V gene. Trimming removed 4 bases from V and 3 bases from J, with 10 bases in between. This CDR3 is CASSGGLSYNEQFF. CDR3 DNA sequence: TGTGCCAGCAGTGGCGGGCTAAGCTACAATGAGCAGTTCTTC.

This sequence joins TRBV10-3 and TRBJ1-1, with 7 bases aligning to TRBD1. V lost 3 bases to trimming and J lost 7 bases; unmatched junction nucleotides: 5. The CDR3 extends over 13 amino acids. CDR1 ENHRY and CDR2 SYGVKD come from the germline V gene. The CDR3 is CAISDPDRVEAFF. Here the CDR3 DNA reads TGTGCCATCAGTGACCCCGACAGGGTTGAAGCTTTCTTT.

This sequence joins TRBV4-2 and TRBJ2-1; the match to TRBD2 covers 12 bases. The CDR3 contains 19 residues. The germline V gene has CDR1 LGHNA and CDR2 YNFKEQ. The J segment lost 0 bases and the V segment lost 0 bases, leaving 6 bases of the junction unmatched. CDR3 in DNA: TGTGCCAGCAGCCAAGATACTAGCGGGAGGCTCGTCTCCTACAATGAGCAGTTCTTC. Encoded protein: CASSQDTSGRLVSYNEQFF.

This clone was seen just once. This chain's CDR3 is CASSPPGQTYEQYF. CDR3 in DNA: TGTGCCAGCTCACCTCCGGGACAGACCTACGAGCAGTACTTC. V and J are TRBV18 and TRBJ2-7, with 7 bases fitting TRBD1. Trimming removed 3 bases from V and 2 bases from J; junction bases left unmatched: 4. CDR1 KGHSH and CDR2 LQKENI come from the germline V gene. The CDR3 spans 14 residues.